These T cell receptor beta chains were read from a single sample in a study of blood T cell repertoires in COVID-19. Clones were sequenced by immunoSEQ multiplex PCR, and TCRdb holds only the in-frame ones, with some missing. The data contain about 100,000 clones, about nine tenths of them seen just once; the ten biggest clones take up about 2.2%. The sample consisted of peripheral blood. The receptors derive from a man aged 45 to 65 with active COVID-19. CDR3s include the opening cysteine and the closing phenylalanine or tryptophan.

J | V | CDR3
TRBJ1-3 | TRBV11-1 | CASSTQDGGSGNTIYF
TRBJ2-1 | TRBV5-8 | CASSPRNLQFF
TRBJ2-2 | TRBV27 | CASSPAIGREVITGELFF
TRBJ2-1 | TRBV9 | CASSAGGGPEYNEQFF
TRBJ1-3 | TRBV5-6 | CASSLGVGSGNTIYF
TRBJ2-1 | TRBV12-3/TRBV12-4 | CASSFSGLNEQFF
TRBJ2-2 | TRBV29-1 | CSVRAGGNTGELFF
TRBJ2-2 | TRBV9 | CASSSGLAGGFTGELFF
TRBJ2-1 | TRBV15 | CATSRGGPGAIYNEQFF
TRBJ2-1 | TRBV27 | CASSPIPVVSGNEQFF
TRBJ1-1 | TRBV5-4 | CASSSGGDIPMNTEAFF
TRBJ1-6 | TRBV28 | CASSFLGTDNSPLHF
TRBJ2-4 | TRBV30 | CAWSLGLGNIQYF
TRBJ2-1 | TRBV3-1/TRBV3-2 | CASSQEGRGEQFF
TRBJ1-2 | TRBV3-1/TRBV3-2 | CASSLTSYGDSINYGYTF
TRBJ1-6 | TRBV19 | CASSIRKDSPLHF
TRBJ1-1 | TRBV4-1 | CASSQDRTREAFF
TRBJ2-2 | TRBV7-9 | CASSQQGTGELFF
TRBJ2-3 | TRBV6-5 | CASNRLAGAGDTQYF
TRBJ2-3 | TRBV6-4 | CASRLAGGTDTQYF
TRBJ2-1 | TRBV6-6 | CASSPTSGRRNEQFF
TRBJ2-1 | TRBV27 | CASSLFAGGIGDNEQFF
TRBJ2-1 | TRBV24-1 | CATSDIAGGPSSYNEQFF
TRBJ2-1 | TRBV5-1 | CASTLAGTYNEQFF
TRBJ2-2 | TRBV18 | CASSPARGPTGELFF
TRBJ2-7 | TRBV5-1 | CASSLGYYEQYF
TRBJ2-1 | TRBV6-6 | CASSYSQGGPNEQFF
TRBJ2-3 | TRBV5-1 | CASSSSGTPDTQYF
TRBJ1-5 | TRBV29-1 | CSVGQGSQPQHF